This entry concerns a single TCR beta chain. Researchers sorted participants into cohorts using their self-reported clinical history. This record comes from a study of blood T cell repertoires in COVID-19. V was shortened by 4 bases and J by 8 bases, with 12 bases between the two germline ends. CDR3 length: 13 residues. Germline assignment: CDR1 SGDLS and CDR2 YYNGEE. The assay was immunoSEQ multiplex PCR, and TCRdb's table has in-frame clones only and misses some. The repertoire consists of roughly 380,000 clones, with 70% to 90% occurring once and the leading ten covering 1% to 1.5%. The source material was PBMCs or T cells enriched from blood (not recorded which). The chain couples TRBV9 to TRBJ1-4; D is ambiguous. The TCR was taken from a man aged 30-40 years who had recovered from COVID-19. In DNA, the CDR3 is TGTGCCAGCAGCCCCTGGCCGGGGGAAAAACTGTTTTTT. This gives the protein CASSPWPGEKLFF. Full variable domain (remainder filled in from reference TRBV9 and TRBJ1-4): DSGVTQTPKHLITATGQRVTLRCSPRSGDLSVYWYQQSLDQGLQFLIQYYNGEERAKGNILERFSAQQFPDLHSELNLSSLELGDSALYFCASSPWPGEKLFFGSGTQLSVL.